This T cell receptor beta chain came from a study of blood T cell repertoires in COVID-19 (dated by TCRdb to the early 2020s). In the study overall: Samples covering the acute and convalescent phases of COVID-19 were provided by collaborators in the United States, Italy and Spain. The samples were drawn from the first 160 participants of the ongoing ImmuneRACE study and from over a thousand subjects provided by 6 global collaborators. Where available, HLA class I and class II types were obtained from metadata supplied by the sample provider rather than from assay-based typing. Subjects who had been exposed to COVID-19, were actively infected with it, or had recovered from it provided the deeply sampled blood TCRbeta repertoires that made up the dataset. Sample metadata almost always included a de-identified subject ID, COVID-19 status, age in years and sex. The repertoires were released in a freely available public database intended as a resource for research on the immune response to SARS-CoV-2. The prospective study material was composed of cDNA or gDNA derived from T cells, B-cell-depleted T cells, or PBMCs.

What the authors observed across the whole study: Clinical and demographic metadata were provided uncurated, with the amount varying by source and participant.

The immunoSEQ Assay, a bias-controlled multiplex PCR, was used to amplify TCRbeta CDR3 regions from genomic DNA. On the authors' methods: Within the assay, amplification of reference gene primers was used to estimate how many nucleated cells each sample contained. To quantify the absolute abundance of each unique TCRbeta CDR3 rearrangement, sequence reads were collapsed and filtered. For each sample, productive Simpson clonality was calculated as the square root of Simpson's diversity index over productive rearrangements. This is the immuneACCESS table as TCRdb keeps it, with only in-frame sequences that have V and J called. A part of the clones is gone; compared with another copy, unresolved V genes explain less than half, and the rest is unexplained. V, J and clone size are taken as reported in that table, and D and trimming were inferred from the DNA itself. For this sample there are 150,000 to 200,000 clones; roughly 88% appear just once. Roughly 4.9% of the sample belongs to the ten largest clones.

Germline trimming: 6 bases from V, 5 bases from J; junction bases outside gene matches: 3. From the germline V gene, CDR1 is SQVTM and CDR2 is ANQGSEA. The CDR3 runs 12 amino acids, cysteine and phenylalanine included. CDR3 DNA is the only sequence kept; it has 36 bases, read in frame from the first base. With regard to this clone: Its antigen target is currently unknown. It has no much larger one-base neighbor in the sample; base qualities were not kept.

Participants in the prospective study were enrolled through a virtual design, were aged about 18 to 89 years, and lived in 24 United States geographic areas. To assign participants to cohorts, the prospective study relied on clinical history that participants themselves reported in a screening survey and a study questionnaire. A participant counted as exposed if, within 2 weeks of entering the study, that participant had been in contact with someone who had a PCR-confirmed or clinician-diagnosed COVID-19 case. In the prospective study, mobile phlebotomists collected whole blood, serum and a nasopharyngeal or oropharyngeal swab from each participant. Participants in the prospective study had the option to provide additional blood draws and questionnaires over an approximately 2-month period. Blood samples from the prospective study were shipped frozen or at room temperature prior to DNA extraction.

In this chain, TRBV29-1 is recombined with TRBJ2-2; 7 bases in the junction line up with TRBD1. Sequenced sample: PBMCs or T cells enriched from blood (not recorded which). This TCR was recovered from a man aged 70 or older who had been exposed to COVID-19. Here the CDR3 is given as CSVVRGTGELFF. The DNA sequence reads TGCAGCGTGGTCAGGGGGACCGGGGAGCTGTTTTTT.